These T cell receptor beta chains were read from a single sample in a study of cytomegalovirus exposure and HLA in healthy donors. Assay used: immunoSEQ multiplex PCR; TCRdb lists only in-frame clones, some missing. The table lists more than 150,000 clones, 60% to 85% of them singletons, with 1.5% to 1.7% in the top ten. The specimen was PBMCs. Source of these receptors: a girl aged 5 to 17 in good health and CMV-seropositive. The CDR3 runs from the conserved cysteine through the conserved F or W. D genes are given only for firm matches.

D gene: TRBD2
J gene: TRBJ2-3
V gene: TRBV4-1
CDR3 DNA: TGCGCCAGCAGCCCACTAGCGGGGGCCGCGTCCTATACGCAGTATTTT
CDR3 protein: CASSPLAGAASYTQYF

D gene: TRBD1
J gene: TRBJ1-1
V gene: TRBV9
CDR3 DNA: TGTGCCAGCAGCGCCGACAGGGGTGGTGGCACTGAAGCTTTCTTT
CDR3 protein: CASSADRGGGTEAFF

D gene: -
J gene: TRBJ1-6
V gene: TRBV7-8
CDR3 DNA: TGTGCCAGCAGCTTATGGTCCTTGACTGGAGCTTCACCCCTCCACTTT
CDR3 protein: CASSLWSLTGASPLHF

D gene: TRBD1
J gene: TRBJ1-2
V gene: TRBV2
CDR3 DNA: TGTGCCAGCAGAGGACAGGGTTTTCGGGGTGGCTACACCTTC
CDR3 protein: CASRGQGFRGGYTF

D gene: TRBD1
J gene: TRBJ1-5
V gene: TRBV2
CDR3 DNA: TGTGCCAGCGGCGGGACAGGGGGCAATCAGCCCCAGCATTTT
CDR3 protein: CASGGTGGNQPQHF

D gene: -
J gene: TRBJ2-2
V gene: TRBV14
CDR3 DNA: TGTGCCAGCAGCCCGAGGGAGGTCGGGACCGGGGAGCTGTTTTTT
CDR3 protein: CASSPREVGTGELFF

D gene: TRBD1
J gene: TRBJ2-7
V gene: TRBV25-1
CDR3 DNA: TGTGCCAGCAGTGGACCGGGACAGGGGGTTTACGAGCAGTACTTC
CDR3 protein: CASSGPGQGVYEQYF

D gene: TRBD1
J gene: TRBJ1-1
V gene: TRBV29-1
CDR3 DNA: TGCAGCGTTGAAGATTTCGGGGCAGGGGGTGAAGCTTTCTTT
CDR3 protein: CSVEDFGAGGEAFF

D gene: TRBD1
J gene: TRBJ2-7
V gene: TRBV11-3
CDR3 DNA: TGTGCCAGCAGCTTATATATAGGGGGACAGAACTACGAGCAGTACTTC
CDR3 protein: CASSLYIGGQNYEQYF

D gene: -
J gene: TRBJ2-7
V gene: TRBV7-2
CDR3 DNA: TGTGCCAGAAGACAGCACTTAAGCTCCTACGAGCAGTACTTC
CDR3 protein: CARRQHLSSYEQYF